This record covers a single TCR beta chain. Antigen: not known. These data are taken from a study of T cells expressing NK-cell markers. Study in general: Sorted CD3+CD56-NKG2C+, CD3+CD56+NKG2C+ and CD3+CD56+NKG2C- T cells supplied the TCR beta repertoires. Seven donors tested HCMV-seropositive and one tested seronegative among the eight sequenced. Findings and limits, study-wide: The CD3+CD56-NKG2C+ fraction was also led by these clonotypes in several donors.

TCRdb reprocessed the 5' RACE reads; each CDR3 protein has one entry and no DNA is given. The specimen's table records about half a million distinct CDR3 sequences. The CDR3 spans 14 residues. Germline CDR1 reads KGHDR; CDR2 reads SFDVKD. The sequence was obtained from a woman aged 50 to 60 in good health. This chain uses TRBV24-1 with TRBJ2-2; with no DNA, the TCRdb D assignment of TRBD2 cannot be verified. Sample: blood T cells: a sorted CD56 or NKG2C T cell subset, CD4+ or CD8+ T cells, or bulk PBMC T cells (not recorded which). CDR3 amino acids: CASMPSGDTGELFF.